The rows below give T cell receptor beta chains drawn from one sample of a study of blood T cell repertoires in COVID-19. The assay was immunoSEQ multiplex PCR, and TCRdb's table has in-frame clones only and misses some. The sample holds roughly 70,000 clones, approximately 90% seen once. The sequencing input was peripheral blood. These receptors all come from a man between 50 and 59 years old with active COVID-19. The CDR3 runs from the conserved cysteine through the conserved F or W. D genes are given only for firm matches. Rows may omit the clone size; those that give it use once, few, many or a size class.

>.|TRBV7-9|TRBJ2-1|.
TGTGCCAGCAGCCCCGGGACAACCTACAATGAGCAGTTCTTC
CASSPGTTYNEQFF
>.|TRBV19|TRBJ2-7|TRBD2
TGTGCCAGTCGTGAGTGGGTAGCGGGAACGGAGGAGCAGTACTTC
CASREWVAGTEEQYF
>few|TRBV7-2|TRBJ2-3|.
TGTGCCAGCAGCTTATCGGGGAGGGATACGCAGTATTTT
CASSLSGRDTQYF
>.|TRBV5-4|TRBJ2-3|.
TGTGCCAGCAGCTTGGATTACCCCGGAGGTTCGCAGTATTTT
CASSLDYPGGSQYF
>few|TRBV28|TRBJ1-5|.
TGTGCCAGCAGTGGGCAGAATCAGCCCCAGCATTTT
CASSGQNQPQHF
>once|TRBV4-3|TRBJ2-1|.
TGCGCCAGCAGCCAAGATCCGCGCGGGGATACCTACAATGAGCAGTTCTTC
CASSQDPRGDTYNEQFF
>.|TRBV4-2|TRBJ2-1|.
TGTGCCAGCAGCCAAGTCTACAGCTCCTACAATGAGCAGTTCTTC
CASSQVYSSYNEQFF
>.|TRBV7-9|TRBJ2-3|.
TGTGCCAGCGGGGCAAGCACAGATACGCAGTATTTT
CASGASTDTQYF
>.|TRBV5-1|TRBJ2-5|TRBD1
TGCGCCAGCAGCTTGGGACAGGGGGCGGGAGAGACCCAGTACTTC
CASSLGQGAGETQYF
>.|TRBV11-2|TRBJ2-7|TRBD2
TGTGCCAGCAGCCCCAGCTGGGCGGGGGGCCTCTACGAGCAGTACTTC
CASSPSWAGGLYEQYF
>.|TRBV6-2/TRBV6-3|TRBJ2-2|TRBD2
TGTGCCAGCAGTTACGAAGGGACTAGCGGGAGGTACAGGGAGCTGTTTTTT
CASSYEGTSGRYRELFF
>.|TRBV18|TRBJ2-7|.
TGTGCCAGCTCACGGGACAACCAAAACGACGAGCAGTACTTC
CASSRDNQNDEQYF
>.|TRBV10-1|TRBJ2-5|TRBD2
TGCGCCAGCAGTGAGGCTAGCGGGGGGAAAGAGACCCAGTACTTC
CASSEASGGKETQYF
>.|TRBV5-1|TRBJ2-2|TRBD1
TGCGCCACCGGGACAGGGCACACCGGGGAGCTGTTTTTT
CATGTGHTGELFF
>.|TRBV6-5|TRBJ2-1|TRBD2
TGTGCCAGCAGTTACGGGGCGGGAGACAATGAGCAGTTCTTC
CASSYGAGDNEQFF
>.|TRBV11-3|TRBJ2-3|.
TGTGCCAGCAGCCCCGGTAGCACAGATACGCAGTATTTT
CASSPGSTDTQYF
>.|TRBV6-1|TRBJ2-4|TRBD2
TGTGCCAGCAGTGTGGTACTAGCGGGAGAGTCTGCCAAAAACATTCAGTACTTC
CASSVVLAGESAKNIQYF
>once|TRBV6-1|TRBJ2-5|.
TGTGCCAGCAGTGGAGCCAGGGGAGAGACCCAGTACTTC
CASSGARGETQYF
>.|TRBV7-2|TRBJ1-5|TRBD1
TGTGCCAGCAGCTTAGGGACAGGAAATCAGCCCCAGCATTTT
CASSLGTGNQPQHF
>.|TRBV5-1|TRBJ2-7|TRBD2
TGCGCCAGCAGCTTGTTCGGCGGGAGGACTAAGGACGAGCAGTACTTC
CASSLFGGRTKDEQYF
>.|TRBV5-1|TRBJ2-1|.
TGCGCCAGCAGCTTTCTAGGTGAGCAGTTCTTC
CASSFLGEQFF
>.|TRBV7-3|TRBJ2-1|TRBD2
TGTGCCAGCAGGGCCGGGACTAGCGGGATCTTGTACAATGAGCAGTTCTTC
CASRAGTSGILYNEQFF
>.|TRBV27|TRBJ1-1|.
TGTGCCAGCAGTTTATACGGGATCAACACTGAAGCTTTCTTT
CASSLYGINTEAFF
>.|TRBV29-1|TRBJ2-7|.
TGCAGCGTTGAATGCCCTGGGAGTAAGCCCTACGAGCAGTACTTC
CSVECPGSKPYEQYF
>.|TRBV7-2|TRBJ2-1|TRBD1
TGTGCCAGCAGCCGGGACAGGGGTGGCAATGAGCAGTTCTTC
CASSRDRGGNEQFF
>.|TRBV29-1|TRBJ2-1|TRBD2
TGCAGCGCCGGGGGGGGGCAAACCTACAATGAGCAGTTCTTC
CSAGGGQTYNEQFF
>.|TRBV11-2|TRBJ1-1|.
TGTGCCAGCAGCTTAGCGGGTTTGGAAGGTGAAGCTTTCTTT
CASSLAGLEGEAFF
>once|TRBV19|TRBJ1-3|.
TGTGCCAGTCAACAGGGAGTAACTGGAAACACCATATATTTT
CASQQGVTGNTIYF
>.|TRBV2|TRBJ2-4|.
TGTGCCAGCAAACAGGAGATAGCCAAAAACATTCAGTACTTC
CASKQEIAKNIQYF
>.|TRBV7-9|TRBJ1-1|.
TGTGCCAGCAGCTTAGGCGCCCAGAACAGGGCTTTCTTT
CASSLGAQNRAFF
>few|TRBV18|TRBJ1-2|.
TGTGCCAGCTCACGACGAGAGGAGGGCTACACCTTC
CASSRREEGYTF
>.|TRBV3-1/TRBV3-2|TRBJ2-5|TRBD2
TGTGCCAGCAGCCAAGAATGGATAGCGGGGTCCCGGGAGACCCAGTACTTC
CASSQEWIAGSRETQYF
>few|TRBV10-1|TRBJ2-1|.
TGCGCCAGCAGTGAGTCGGGCGCAGGGTATCAGTTCTTC
CASSESGAGYQFF
>.|TRBV18|TRBJ2-3|.
TGTGCCAGCTCACCAGTCTTGGCGCGGGCCAGCACAGATACGCAGTATTTT
CASSPVLARASTDTQYF
>.|TRBV29-1|TRBJ2-5|TRBD1
TGCAGCGTTGTCGAGGGGGCCGGGGAGACCCAGTACTTC
CSVVEGAGETQYF
>.|TRBV6-5|TRBJ1-1|TRBD1
TGTGCCAGCACCACGGGACAGGGGGCTGAAGCTTTCTTT
CASTTGQGAEAFF
>.|TRBV7-3|TRBJ2-2|.
TGTGCGAGCCGGCGTGAGGCCGGGGAGCTGTTTTTT
CASRREAGELFF
>.|TRBV6-2/TRBV6-3|TRBJ2-5|TRBD1
TGTGCCAGCAGTTGGACAGGGAACGGAGAGACCCAGTACTTC
CASSWTGNGETQYF